This T cell receptor (beta chain) was identified in a study of T cell clonality in common variable immunodeficiency. This clone was found many times. What it binds is unknown. Read coverage stops 3 residues before the CDR3 terminus; the germline J gene supplies the remainder. Study-level results: In common variable immunodeficiency, TCR beta chains reportedly carried fewer deletions and N-nucleotide insertions.

CDR3 length: 15 amino acids. V was clipped by 6 bases and J by 0 bases, with 15 bases between them. The germline V gene encodes CDR1 SGHAT and CDR2 FQNNGV. Generated by immunoSEQ multiplex PCR, the TCRdb table keeps only in-frame clones and is missing some. Listed for the sample are roughly 48,000 clones, none seen a single time. This clonotype originated in a person aged 18 to 75 in good health. The J gene is TRBJ2-7, the V gene TRBV11-2, with a possible D match to TRBD1 (5 bases). The sequenced sample was peripheral blood mononuclear cells. CDR3 bases read: TGTGCCAGCAGAATTGGGGCTCAGCTCTCCTACGAG. Protein sequence: CASRIGAQLSYE. The entire CDR3 reads CASRIGAQLSYEQYF.